This T cell receptor beta chain is from a study of early T cells in non-severe SARS-CoV-2 infection. Study-level information: With bulk RNA from unsorted whole blood as input, sequencing yielded unpaired chains.

Only a few counts were recorded for this clonotype. Each cDNA molecule carried a unique molecular identifier. TCRdb analysed the 5' RACE reads with MiXCR anew, one entry per CDR3 protein. The sample shows over 85,000 distinct CDR3 sequences, 10% to 15% of them seen only once. This CDR3 has 14 residues. V was shortened by 4 bases and J by 0 bases, with 8 bases between the two germline ends. Germline CDR1 and CDR2: SGHRS and YFSETQ. The chain employs TRBV5-1 and TRBJ1-3; unclear D gene. The input for sequencing was whole blood, taken at baseline. The sequence was obtained from an adult who was a healthcare worker with PCR-confirmed SARS-CoV-2 infection or an uninfected control (not recorded which). CDR3 coding DNA: TGCGCCAGCAGCCAGCAGGACTCTGGAAACACCATATATTTT. Amino acid sequence: CASSQQDSGNTIYF.